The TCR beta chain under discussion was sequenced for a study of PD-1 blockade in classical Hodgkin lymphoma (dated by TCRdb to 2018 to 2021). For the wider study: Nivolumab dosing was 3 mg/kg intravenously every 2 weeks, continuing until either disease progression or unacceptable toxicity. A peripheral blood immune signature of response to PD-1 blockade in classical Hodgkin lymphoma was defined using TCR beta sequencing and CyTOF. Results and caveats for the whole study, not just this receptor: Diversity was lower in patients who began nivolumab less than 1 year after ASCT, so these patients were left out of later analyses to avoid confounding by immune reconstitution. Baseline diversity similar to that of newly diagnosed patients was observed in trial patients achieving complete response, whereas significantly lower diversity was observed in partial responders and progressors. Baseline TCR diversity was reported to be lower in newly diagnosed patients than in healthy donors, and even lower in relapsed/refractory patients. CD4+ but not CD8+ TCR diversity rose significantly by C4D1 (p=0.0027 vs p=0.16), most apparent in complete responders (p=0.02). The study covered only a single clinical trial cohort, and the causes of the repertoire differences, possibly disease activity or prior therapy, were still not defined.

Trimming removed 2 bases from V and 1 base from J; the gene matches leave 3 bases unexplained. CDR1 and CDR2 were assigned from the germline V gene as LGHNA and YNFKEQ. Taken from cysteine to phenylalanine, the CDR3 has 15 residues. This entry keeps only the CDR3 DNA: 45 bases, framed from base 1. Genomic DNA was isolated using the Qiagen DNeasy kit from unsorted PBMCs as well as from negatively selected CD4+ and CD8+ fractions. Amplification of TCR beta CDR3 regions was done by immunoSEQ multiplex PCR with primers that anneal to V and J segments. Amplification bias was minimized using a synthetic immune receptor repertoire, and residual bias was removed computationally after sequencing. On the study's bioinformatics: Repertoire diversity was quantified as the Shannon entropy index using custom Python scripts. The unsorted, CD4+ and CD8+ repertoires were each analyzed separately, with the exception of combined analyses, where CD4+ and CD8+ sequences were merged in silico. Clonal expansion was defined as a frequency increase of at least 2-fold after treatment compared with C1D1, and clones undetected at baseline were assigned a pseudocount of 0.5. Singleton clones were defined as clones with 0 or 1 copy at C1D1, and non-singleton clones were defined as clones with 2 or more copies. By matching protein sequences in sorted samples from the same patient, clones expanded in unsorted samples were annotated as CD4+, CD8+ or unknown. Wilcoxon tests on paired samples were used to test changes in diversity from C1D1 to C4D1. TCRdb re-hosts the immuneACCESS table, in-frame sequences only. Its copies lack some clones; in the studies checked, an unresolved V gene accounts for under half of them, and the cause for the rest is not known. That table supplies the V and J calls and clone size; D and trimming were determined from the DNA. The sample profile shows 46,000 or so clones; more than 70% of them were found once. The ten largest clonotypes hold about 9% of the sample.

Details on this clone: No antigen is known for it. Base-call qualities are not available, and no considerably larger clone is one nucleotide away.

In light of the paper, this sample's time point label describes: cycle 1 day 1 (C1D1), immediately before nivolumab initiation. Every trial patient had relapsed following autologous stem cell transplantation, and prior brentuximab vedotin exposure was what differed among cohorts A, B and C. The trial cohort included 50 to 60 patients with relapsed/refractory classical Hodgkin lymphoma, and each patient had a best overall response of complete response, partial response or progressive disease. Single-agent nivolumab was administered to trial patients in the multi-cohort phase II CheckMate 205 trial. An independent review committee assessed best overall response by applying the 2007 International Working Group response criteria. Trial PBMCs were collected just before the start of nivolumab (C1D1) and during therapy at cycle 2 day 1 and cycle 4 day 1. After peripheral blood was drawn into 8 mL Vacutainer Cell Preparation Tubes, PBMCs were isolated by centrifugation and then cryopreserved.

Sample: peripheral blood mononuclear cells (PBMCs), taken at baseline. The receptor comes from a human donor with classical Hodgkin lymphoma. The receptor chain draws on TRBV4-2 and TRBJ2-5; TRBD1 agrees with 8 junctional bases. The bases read TGTGCCAGCAGCCAACGACAGGGGCTCCAAGAGACCCAGTACTTC. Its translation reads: CASSQRQGLQETQYF.